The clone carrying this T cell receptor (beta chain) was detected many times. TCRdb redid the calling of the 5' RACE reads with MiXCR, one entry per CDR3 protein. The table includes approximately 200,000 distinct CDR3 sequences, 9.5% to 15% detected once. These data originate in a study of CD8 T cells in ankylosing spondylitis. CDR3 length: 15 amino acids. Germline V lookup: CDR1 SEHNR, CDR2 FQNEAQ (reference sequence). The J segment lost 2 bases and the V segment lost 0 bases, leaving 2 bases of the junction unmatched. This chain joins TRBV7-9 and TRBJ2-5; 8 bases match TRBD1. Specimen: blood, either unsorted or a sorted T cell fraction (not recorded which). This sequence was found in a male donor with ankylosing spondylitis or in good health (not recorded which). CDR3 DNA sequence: TGTGCCAGCAGCTTAGCCTACAGGGGGCAAGAGACCCAGTACTTC. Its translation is CASSLAYRGQETQYF.